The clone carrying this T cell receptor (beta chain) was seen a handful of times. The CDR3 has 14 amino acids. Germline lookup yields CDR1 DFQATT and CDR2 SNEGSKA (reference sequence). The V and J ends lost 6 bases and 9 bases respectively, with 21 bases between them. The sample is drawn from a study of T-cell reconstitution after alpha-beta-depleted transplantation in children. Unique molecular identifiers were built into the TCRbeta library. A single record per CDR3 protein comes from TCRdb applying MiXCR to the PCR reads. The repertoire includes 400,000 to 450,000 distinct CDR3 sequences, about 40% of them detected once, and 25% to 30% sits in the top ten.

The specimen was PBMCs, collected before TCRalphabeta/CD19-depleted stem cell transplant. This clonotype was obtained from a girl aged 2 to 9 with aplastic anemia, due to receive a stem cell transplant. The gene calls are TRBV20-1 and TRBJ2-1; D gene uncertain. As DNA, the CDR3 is TGCAGTGCCAGTGGAGATGGGCGACCATTTGAGCAGTTCTTC. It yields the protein CSASGDGRPFEQFF.